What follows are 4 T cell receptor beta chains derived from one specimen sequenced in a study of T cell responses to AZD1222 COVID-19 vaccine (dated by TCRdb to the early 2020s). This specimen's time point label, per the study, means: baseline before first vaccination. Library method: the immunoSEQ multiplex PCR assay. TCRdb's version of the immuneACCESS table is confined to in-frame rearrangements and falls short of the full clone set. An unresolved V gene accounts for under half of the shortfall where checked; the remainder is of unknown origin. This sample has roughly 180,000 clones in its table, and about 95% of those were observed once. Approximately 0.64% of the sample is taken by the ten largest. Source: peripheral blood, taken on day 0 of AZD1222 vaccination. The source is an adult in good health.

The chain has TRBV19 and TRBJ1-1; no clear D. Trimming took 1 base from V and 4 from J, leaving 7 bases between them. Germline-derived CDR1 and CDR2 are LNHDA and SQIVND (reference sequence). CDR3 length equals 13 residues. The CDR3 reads CASSIGRGTEAFF. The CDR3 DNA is TGTGCCAGTAGTATAGGGCGAGGCACTGAAGCTTTCTTT. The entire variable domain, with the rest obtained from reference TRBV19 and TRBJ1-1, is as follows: DGGITQSPKYLFRKEGQNVTLSCEQNLNHDAMYWYRQDPGQGLRLIYYSQIVNDFQKGDIAEGYSVSREKKESFPLTVTSAQKNPTAFYLCASSIGRGTEAFFGQGTRLTVV.

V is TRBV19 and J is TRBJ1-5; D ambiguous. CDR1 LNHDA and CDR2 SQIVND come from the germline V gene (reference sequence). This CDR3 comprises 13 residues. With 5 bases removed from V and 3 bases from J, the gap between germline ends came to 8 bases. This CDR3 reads CASSPGNNQPQHF. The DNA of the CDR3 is TGTGCCAGTAGTCCCGGGAACAATCAGCCCCAGCATTTT.

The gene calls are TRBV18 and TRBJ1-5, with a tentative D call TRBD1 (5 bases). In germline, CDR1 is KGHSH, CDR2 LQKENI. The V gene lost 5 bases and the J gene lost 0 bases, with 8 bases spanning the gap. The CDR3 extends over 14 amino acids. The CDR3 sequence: CASSWGNSNQPQHF. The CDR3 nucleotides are TGTGCCAGCTCATGGGGGAATAGCAATCAGCCCCAGCATTTT.

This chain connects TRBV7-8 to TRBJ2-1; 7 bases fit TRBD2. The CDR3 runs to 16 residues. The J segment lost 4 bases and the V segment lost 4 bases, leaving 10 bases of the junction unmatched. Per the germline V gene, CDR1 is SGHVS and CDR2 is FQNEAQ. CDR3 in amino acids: CASSSEPLARYNEQFF. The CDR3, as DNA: TGTGCCAGCAGCTCCGAGCCACTAGCGAGGTACAATGAGCAGTTCTTC.